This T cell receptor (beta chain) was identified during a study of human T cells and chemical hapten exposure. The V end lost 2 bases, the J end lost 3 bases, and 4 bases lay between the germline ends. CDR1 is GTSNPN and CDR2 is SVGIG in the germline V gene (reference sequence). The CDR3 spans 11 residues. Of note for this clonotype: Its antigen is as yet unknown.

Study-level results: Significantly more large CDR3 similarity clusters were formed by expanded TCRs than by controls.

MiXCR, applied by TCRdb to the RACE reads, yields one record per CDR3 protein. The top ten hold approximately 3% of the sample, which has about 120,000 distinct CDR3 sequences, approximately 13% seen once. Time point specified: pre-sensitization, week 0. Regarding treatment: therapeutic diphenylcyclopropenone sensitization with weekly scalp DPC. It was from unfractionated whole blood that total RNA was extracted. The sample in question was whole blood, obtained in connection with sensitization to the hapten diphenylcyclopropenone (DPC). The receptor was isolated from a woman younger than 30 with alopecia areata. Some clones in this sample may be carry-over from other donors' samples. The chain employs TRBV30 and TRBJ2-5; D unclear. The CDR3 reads CAWSSKETQYF. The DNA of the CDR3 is TGTGCCTGGAGTTCAAAAGAGACCCAGTACTTC.